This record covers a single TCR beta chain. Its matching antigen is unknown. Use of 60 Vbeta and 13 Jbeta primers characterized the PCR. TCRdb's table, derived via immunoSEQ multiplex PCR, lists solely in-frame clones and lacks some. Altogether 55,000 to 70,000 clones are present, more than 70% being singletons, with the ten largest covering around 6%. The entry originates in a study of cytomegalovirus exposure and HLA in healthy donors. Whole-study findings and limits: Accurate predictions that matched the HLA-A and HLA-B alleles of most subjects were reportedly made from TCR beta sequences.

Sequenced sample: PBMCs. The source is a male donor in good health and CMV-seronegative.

The CDR3 sequence: CASSPTGGSNQETQYF. CDR3 in DNA: TGTGCCAGCAGCCCGACAGGGGGCAGCAACCAAGAGACCCAGTACTTC. The rearrangement joins TRBV11-2 to TRBJ2-5; TRBD1 aligns across 10 bases. The CDR3 consists of 16 residues. CDR1 is SGHAT, CDR2 FQNNGV, per germline. The J segment lost 0 bases and the V segment lost 5 bases, leaving 6 bases of the junction unmatched.